This note documents a single T cell receptor (beta chain) sequence. Its cognate antigen is unknown. The sample comes from a study of chemoradiotherapy in HPV16-positive cancers. TCRdb's table, derived via immunoSEQ multiplex PCR, lists solely in-frame clones and lacks some. The data contain 30,000 to 35,000 clones, about four fifths of them seen just once; the ten biggest clones take up 3.5% to 4.5%. Study conclusions and caveats: In HPV16-positive patients, HPV-responsive T-cell expansion tracked better recurrence-free survival. HPV-specific T cells were functionally defined from only two HPV16-positive patients. During treatment, candidate HPV-specific clones and E7-related motifs expanded in tumor.

Samples were taken several times over chemoradiotherapy. The sequence was collected from a human donor with HPV-associated anogenital cancer. Specimen: blood, collected from a patient who underwent chemoradiotherapy.

CDR3 DNA: TGCAGCGTTGGGGGCGGAGAACACTATGGCTACACCTTC. This gives the protein CSVGGGEHYGYTF. The rearrangement uses TRBV29-1 and TRBJ1-2, with D possibly being TRBD1 (5 bases). Trimming stripped 4 bases from V and 3 bases from J, with 12 bases between. CDR3 size: 13 residues. CDR1 and CDR2 (germline): SQVTM, ANQGSEA.